This T cell receptor beta chain was profiled in a study of PD-1 blockade in classical Hodgkin lymphoma. Here immunoSEQ multiplex PCR was the method, and the copy in TCRdb shows in-frame clones only, minus some. Of about 98,000 clones listed, roughly 81% are singletons. The CDR3 has 19 residues. Trimming removed 2 bases at V and 2 bases at J, with 22 bases between. After autologous stem cell transplantation all patients relapsed, and prior brentuximab vedotin exposure differed between cohorts. This TCR came from a human donor with classical Hodgkin lymphoma. The source was peripheral blood mononuclear cells (PBMCs), collected before the second cycle of nivolumab. The gene calls are TRBV23-1 and TRBJ1-5, with D unclear. TRBV23-1 is marked as an open reading frame, function uncertain. DNA of the CDR3: TGCGCCAGCAGTCAACCTTCAGGCAGGAGGATATTGGGCAATCAGCCCCAGCATTTT. Protein: CASSQPSGRRILGNQPQHF.